This TCR beta chain was observed in a study of spatial heterogeneity in lung cancer. A single record per CDR3 protein comes from TCRdb applying MiXCR to the 5' RACE reads. The table records just under 95,000 distinct CDR3 sequences, over 9.5% of them present only once. Indicated time point: sample taken at primary tumor resection. The CDR3 sequence is 15 residues long. V was cut by 6 bases and J by 2 bases, with 16 bases left in between. The V gene's germline CDR1 is MDHEN and CDR2 SYDVKM. The clonotype comes from a male donor with early-stage non-small cell lung cancer. Sequencing was performed on PBMCs, taken at surgery. The rearrangement links TRBV28 to TRBJ2-5; TRBD2 might be the D (5 bases). The CDR3 is CASSRPSGGQETQYF. As DNA, the CDR3 is TGTGCCAGCAGCCGACCCAGCGGAGGACAAGAGACCCAGTACTTC.